The present entry profiles one T cell receptor beta chain with its context. Its target is unknown. The authors prepared the TCRbeta library with unique molecular identifiers. Each CDR3 protein gets one entry after TCRdb re-called the PCR reads with MiXCR. The repertoire holds 900,000 or so distinct CDR3 sequences, around 15% seen once, with around 5.3% in the top ten. This entry is derived from a study of T-cell reconstitution after alpha-beta-depleted transplantation in children. General observations from the study: It was surviving recipient T cells and thymic progenitors that gave some patients high TCRbeta diversity at day 60. By about two months after transplant, alpha-beta T cells reportedly arose from several hundred graft clones that had expanded. T-cell counts and diversity were attributed mostly to newly produced T cells one year after transplant.

This CDR3 comprises 14 residues. The V gene's germline CDR1 is DFQATT and CDR2 SNEGSKA (reference sequence). Trimming left V 2 bases short and J 0 bases short, with 11 bases between. The chain links TRBV20-1 to TRBJ2-7; the D is unclear. Sample: PBMCs, mostly from graft donor cells, taken 360 days after TCRalphabeta/CD19-depleted stem cell transplant. The clonotype comes from a male patient under 18 who had a stem cell transplant for acute lymphoblastic leukemia, so the T cells may come from the graft donor. CDR3 nucleotides: TGCAGTGCTAGAAACAGAAAGAGCTCCTACGAGCAGTACTTC. Translating gives CSARNRKSSYEQYF.